These T cell receptor beta chains were read from a single sample in a study of blood T cell repertoires in COVID-19. Some clones are missing from TCRdb's copy, which holds only in-frame ones; the method was immunoSEQ multiplex PCR. The sample holds some 110,000 clones, less than 95% seen once. Sequences were obtained from peripheral blood. These receptors originate from a human donor with active COVID-19. The donor label of this sample is uncertain. The CDR3 runs from the conserved cysteine through the conserved F or W. The order of the fields is V gene, J gene, clone size, D gene, CDR3 DNA, CDR3 protein. A D gene is named only where the DNA matches it firmly. Clone size is given for some rows only: seen once, a few or many times, or a class if the clone is expanded.

v_call: TRBV28
j_call: TRBJ1-5
clone_size: once
d_call: NA
cdr3_nt: TGTGCCAGCAGTTTTATCCAGGCCCACAATCAGCCCCAGCATTTT
cdr3_aa: CASSFIQAHNQPQHF

v_call: TRBV28
j_call: TRBJ1-6
clone_size: NA
d_call: NA
cdr3_nt: TGTGCCAGCAGCCCCGAGAGGGACTTTATTGTTTCACCCCTCCACTTT
cdr3_aa: CASSPERDFIVSPLHF

v_call: TRBV5-1
j_call: TRBJ2-3
clone_size: NA
d_call: TRBD2
cdr3_nt: TGCGCCAGCAGTCCCCCAAGCGGGGGGGGCACAGATACGCAGTATTTT
cdr3_aa: CASSPPSGGGTDTQYF

v_call: TRBV6-5
j_call: TRBJ1-4
clone_size: NA
d_call: TRBD1
cdr3_nt: TGTGCCAGCAGGCAGGGGGCAGGGGAAAAACTGTTTTTT
cdr3_aa: CASRQGAGEKLFF

v_call: TRBV5-6
j_call: TRBJ1-1
clone_size: NA
d_call: TRBD1
cdr3_nt: TGTGCCAGCAGCCGGGACAGGGTTCCTGAAGCTTTCTTT
cdr3_aa: CASSRDRVPEAFF

v_call: TRBV4-1
j_call: TRBJ2-3
clone_size: NA
d_call: TRBD2
cdr3_nt: TGCGCCAGCGCCTACGGGGGGGCTGAGAGGACAGATACGCAGTATTTT
cdr3_aa: CASAYGGAERTDTQYF

v_call: TRBV5-8
j_call: TRBJ2-6
clone_size: NA
d_call: TRBD2
cdr3_nt: TGTGCCAGCAGCTTGGCGGGAGGGGACCTGACTTTC
cdr3_aa: CASSLAGGDLTF

v_call: TRBV28
j_call: TRBJ1-5
clone_size: NA
d_call: NA
cdr3_nt: TGTGCCAGCAGTTCCATGTCCCTCACATGGGCCCAGCCCCAGCATTTT
cdr3_aa: CASSSMSLTWAQPQHF

v_call: TRBV7-8
j_call: TRBJ2-3
clone_size: NA
d_call: TRBD1
cdr3_nt: TGTGCCAGCAGCTTCCTGACAGGGGGCACGGAAAGAAATACGCAGTATTTT
cdr3_aa: CASSFLTGGTERNTQYF

v_call: TRBV10-3
j_call: TRBJ1-3
clone_size: NA
d_call: NA
cdr3_nt: TGTGCCATCAGTGAGTCACTCGGGGTAGGAAACACCATATATTTT
cdr3_aa: CAISESLGVGNTIYF

v_call: TRBV27
j_call: TRBJ2-1
clone_size: NA
d_call: NA
cdr3_nt: TGTGCCAGCAGTGACCAGGGGGGCTCCTACAATGAGCAGTTCTTC
cdr3_aa: CASSDQGGSYNEQFF

v_call: TRBV6-2/TRBV6-3
j_call: TRBJ2-3
clone_size: NA
d_call: NA
cdr3_nt: TGTGCCAGCAGTTACTCCGTAGCTTCGCAGTATTTT
cdr3_aa: CASSYSVASQYF

v_call: TRBV20-1
j_call: TRBJ2-7
clone_size: NA
d_call: NA
cdr3_nt: TGCAGTGCTAGTTATCGGTCGGGACTGGATGAGCAGTACTTC
cdr3_aa: CSASYRSGLDEQYF

v_call: TRBV24-1
j_call: TRBJ2-3
clone_size: NA
d_call: TRBD1
cdr3_nt: TGTGCCACCGGTACGACAGGGGGTTGGGACACAGATACGCAGTATTTT
cdr3_aa: CATGTTGGWDTDTQYF

v_call: TRBV4-3
j_call: TRBJ2-1
clone_size: NA
d_call: TRBD1
cdr3_nt: TGCGCCAGCAGCCGGGACAGCTTCAGTACTGAGCAGTTCTTC
cdr3_aa: CASSRDSFSTEQFF

v_call: TRBV6-5
j_call: TRBJ2-3
clone_size: NA
d_call: TRBD1
cdr3_nt: TGTGCCAGCAGGAACCGGGACAGGGTCTCAGATACGCAGTATTTT
cdr3_aa: CASRNRDRVSDTQYF

v_call: TRBV4-1
j_call: TRBJ2-7
clone_size: NA
d_call: TRBD1
cdr3_nt: TGCGCCAGCAGCCATCCCCTTTCCCCGGGACAGGGATCCTACGAGCAGTACTTC
cdr3_aa: CASSHPLSPGQGSYEQYF

v_call: TRBV5-1
j_call: TRBJ2-5
clone_size: NA
d_call: NA
cdr3_nt: TGCGCCAGCAGCTTGGTCGGAGAGACCCAGTACTTC
cdr3_aa: CASSLVGETQYF

v_call: TRBV7-2
j_call: TRBJ1-2
clone_size: NA
d_call: TRBD1
cdr3_nt: TGTGCCAGCAGCCCCAGACAGGGAGGCTATGGCTACACCTTC
cdr3_aa: CASSPRQGGYGYTF

v_call: TRBV7-2
j_call: TRBJ1-1
clone_size: once
d_call: NA
cdr3_nt: TGTGCCAGCAGCTTAGGTGACATATCGAACACTGAAGCTTTCTTT
cdr3_aa: CASSLGDISNTEAFF

v_call: TRBV6-2/TRBV6-3
j_call: TRBJ2-7
clone_size: NA
d_call: NA
cdr3_nt: TGTGCCAGCAGTTACCAGGGTCAGGGTTTACCACTACACGGCGAGCAGTACTTC
cdr3_aa: CASSYQGQGLPLHGEQYF

v_call: TRBV9
j_call: TRBJ2-2
clone_size: NA
d_call: TRBD2
cdr3_nt: TGTGCCAGCAGCCCCCGGACTAGCGGGGGAGGCGGGGAGCTGTTTTTT
cdr3_aa: CASSPRTSGGGGELFF

v_call: TRBV9
j_call: TRBJ2-2
clone_size: NA
d_call: NA
cdr3_nt: TGTGCCAGCAGCGTATCAGTTACCGGGGAGCTGTTTTTT
cdr3_aa: CASSVSVTGELFF

v_call: TRBV9
j_call: TRBJ2-2
clone_size: once
d_call: NA
cdr3_nt: TGTGCCAGCAGCCTACTACAGGGAACCGGGGAGCTGTTTTTT
cdr3_aa: CASSLLQGTGELFF

v_call: TRBV21-1
j_call: TRBJ2-7
clone_size: NA
d_call: NA
cdr3_nt: TGTGCCAGCAGCAAAGAGTTTTCAGCTCACCCAGGCTACGAGCAGTACTTC
cdr3_aa: CASSKEFSAHPGYEQYF

v_call: TRBV6-2/TRBV6-3
j_call: TRBJ1-1
clone_size: once
d_call: NA
cdr3_nt: TGTGCCAGCAGTTACAGACAGACAAACACTGAAGCTTTCTTT
cdr3_aa: CASSYRQTNTEAFF

v_call: TRBV27
j_call: TRBJ2-2
clone_size: once
d_call: TRBD1
cdr3_nt: TGTGCCAGCAGACTCAGGGGGCTCTTCGGGGAGCTGTTTTTT
cdr3_aa: CASRLRGLFGELFF

v_call: TRBV7-2
j_call: TRBJ1-6
clone_size: NA
d_call: NA
cdr3_nt: TGTGCCAGCAGCTTAGAAGGACTGTATAATTCACCCCTCCACTTT
cdr3_aa: CASSLEGLYNSPLHF

v_call: TRBV6-2/TRBV6-3
j_call: TRBJ2-3
clone_size: NA
d_call: TRBD2
cdr3_nt: TGTGCCAGCAGTTACTCGACTCGGGCCCTAGCGGTTACTCGTGCGACAGATACGCAGTATTTT
cdr3_aa: CASSYSTRALAVTRATDTQYF

v_call: TRBV5-1
j_call: TRBJ2-2
clone_size: NA
d_call: NA
cdr3_nt: TGCGCCAGCAGCCAATGGAACACCGGGGAGCTGTTTTTT
cdr3_aa: CASSQWNTGELFF

v_call: TRBV7-8
j_call: TRBJ2-7
clone_size: NA
d_call: NA
cdr3_nt: TGTGCCGTTCGGGGAGAGGTCGCCCAATCCTACGAGCAGTACTTC
cdr3_aa: CAVRGEVAQSYEQYF

v_call: TRBV5-4
j_call: TRBJ2-5
clone_size: NA
d_call: TRBD2
cdr3_nt: TGTGCCAGCAGCTTAGGTGGGGGGGGACAAGAGACCCAGTACTTC
cdr3_aa: CASSLGGGGQETQYF

v_call: TRBV21-1
j_call: TRBJ2-1
clone_size: NA
d_call: NA
cdr3_nt: TGTGCCAGCAGTAGACTATCCAATGAGCAGTTCTTC
cdr3_aa: CASSRLSNEQFF

v_call: TRBV12-3/TRBV12-4
j_call: TRBJ2-7
clone_size: NA
d_call: NA
cdr3_nt: TGTGCCAGCAGTCAGGGTTACCTCGAGCAGTACTTC
cdr3_aa: CASSQGYLEQYF

v_call: TRBV5-1
j_call: TRBJ2-5
clone_size: NA
d_call: NA
cdr3_nt: TGCGCCAGCAGCTTGGGGTCTAGCTTTTTCGGGACCCAGTACTTC
cdr3_aa: CASSLGSSFFGTQYF

v_call: TRBV7-9
j_call: TRBJ2-3
clone_size: few
d_call: NA
cdr3_nt: TGTGCCAGCAGCGGACAAGGCCGACAGGAGAGACCGACAGATACGCAGTATTTT
cdr3_aa: CASSGQGRQERPTDTQYF